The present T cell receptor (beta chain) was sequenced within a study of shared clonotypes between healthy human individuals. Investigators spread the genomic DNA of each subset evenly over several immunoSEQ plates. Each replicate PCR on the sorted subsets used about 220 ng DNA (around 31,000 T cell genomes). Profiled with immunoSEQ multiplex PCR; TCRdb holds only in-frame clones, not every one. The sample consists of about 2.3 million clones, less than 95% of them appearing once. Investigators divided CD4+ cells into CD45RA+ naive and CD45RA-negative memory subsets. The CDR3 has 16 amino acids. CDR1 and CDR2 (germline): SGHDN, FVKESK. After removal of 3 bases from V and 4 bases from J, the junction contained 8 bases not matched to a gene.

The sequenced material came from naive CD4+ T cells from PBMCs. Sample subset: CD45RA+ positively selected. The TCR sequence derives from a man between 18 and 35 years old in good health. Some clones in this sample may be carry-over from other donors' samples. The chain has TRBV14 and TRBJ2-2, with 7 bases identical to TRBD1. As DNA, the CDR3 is TGTGCCAGCAGCCACCAAGGGGGCTCGGTCACCGGGGAGCTGTTTTTT. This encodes CASSHQGGSVTGELFF.